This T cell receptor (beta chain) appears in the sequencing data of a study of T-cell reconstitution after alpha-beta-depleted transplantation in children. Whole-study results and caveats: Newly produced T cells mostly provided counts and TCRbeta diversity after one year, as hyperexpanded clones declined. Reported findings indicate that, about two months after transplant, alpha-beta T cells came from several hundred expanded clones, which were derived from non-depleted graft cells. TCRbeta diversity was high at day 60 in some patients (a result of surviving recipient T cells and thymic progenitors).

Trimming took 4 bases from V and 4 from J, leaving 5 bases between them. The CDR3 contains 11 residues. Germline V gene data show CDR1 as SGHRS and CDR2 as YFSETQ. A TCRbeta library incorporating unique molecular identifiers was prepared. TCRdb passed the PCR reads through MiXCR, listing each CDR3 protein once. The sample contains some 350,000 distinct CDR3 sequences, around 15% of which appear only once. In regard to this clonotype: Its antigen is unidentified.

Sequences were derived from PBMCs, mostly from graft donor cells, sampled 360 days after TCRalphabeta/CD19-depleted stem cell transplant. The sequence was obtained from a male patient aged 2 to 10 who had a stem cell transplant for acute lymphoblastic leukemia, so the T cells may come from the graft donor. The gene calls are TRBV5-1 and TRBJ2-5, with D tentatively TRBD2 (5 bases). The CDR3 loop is CASSGRETQYF. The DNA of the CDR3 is TGCGCCAGCAGCGGGAGAGAGACCCAGTACTTC.